This is a list of T cell receptor beta chains from one sample in a study of shared clonotypes between healthy human individuals. Using immunoSEQ multiplex PCR, the repertoire was profiled, and TCRdb retains in-frame clones only, with some absent. The table records over a million clones, about 75% of them present only once. Sequencing was done on a sample of memory CD4+ T cells sorted from blood. The source of these receptors is a man between 18 and 29 years old in good health. The CDR3 runs from the conserved cysteine through the conserved F or W. Each record gives: J gene, clone size, D gene, V gene, CDR3 protein, CDR3 DNA. The D gene is left open where the match is weak. Clone size is not always given. Where it is, it says once, few, many or a class for expanded clones.

TRBJ1-2 | . | TRBD1 | TRBV2 | CASSEPGQPALYGYTF | TGTGCCAGCAGTGAACCGGGACAGCCTGCTCTCTATGGCTACACCTTC
TRBJ2-1 | . | TRBD2 | TRBV5-6 | CASSLGGLAGFNEQFF | TGTGCCAGCAGCTTAGGGGGCCTAGCGGGGTTCAATGAGCAGTTCTTC
TRBJ2-3 | . | TRBD2 | TRBV6-1 | CASTEAGGRVDTQYF | TGTGCCAGCACCGAAGCGGGGGGGCGGGTAGATACGCAGTATTTT
TRBJ2-5 | . | . | TRBV2 | CASSGDPGETQYF | TGTGCCAGCAGCGGGGACCCGGGAGAGACCCAGTACTTC
TRBJ1-4 | few | . | TRBV5-1 | CASSLDGLLLNEKLFF | TGCGCCAGCAGCTTGGACGGCCTACTCTTGAATGAAAAACTGTTTTTT
TRBJ2-1 | . | TRBD1 | TRBV9 | CASSVAGQGYYEQFF | TGTGCCAGCAGCGTAGCGGGACAGGGTTACTATGAGCAGTTCTTC
TRBJ2-7 | . | . | TRBV29-1 | CSGGHSSYEQYF | TGCAGCGGGGGACACTCCTCCTACGAGCAGTACTTC
TRBJ2-1 | many | TRBD2 | TRBV6-1 | CASSVSLAGSYNEQFF | TGTGCCAGCAGTGTATCCCTAGCGGGGAGTTACAATGAGCAGTTCTTC
TRBJ1-1 | . | TRBD1 | TRBV4-1 | CASSRQDRGEAFF | TGCGCCAGCAGCCGACAGGACAGGGGTGAAGCTTTCTTT
TRBJ2-2 | . | . | TRBV5-6 | CASSLPGQGTHTGELFF | TGTGCCAGCAGCTTGCCCGGGCAGGGGACGCACACCGGGGAGCTGTTTTTT
TRBJ2-7 | . | . | TRBV5-4 | CASSPGGQTYEQYF | TGTGCCAGCAGCCCCGGTGGGCAGACCTACGAGCAGTACTTC
TRBJ2-7 | . | . | TRBV7-6 | CASSSTGGLTYEQYF | TGTGCCAGCAGCTCGACTGGGGGTTTGACCTACGAGCAGTACTTC
TRBJ2-7 | . | . | TRBV20-1 | CSAQLSYEQYF | TGCAGTGCCCAATTATCCTACGAGCAGTACTTC
TRBJ2-7 | . | . | TRBV6-1 | CASSEGAGIVDEQYF | TGTGCCAGCAGTGAGGGGGCAGGAATAGTCGACGAGCAGTACTTC
TRBJ2-2 | . | TRBD2 | TRBV6-5 | CASSPGLASRELFF | TGTGCCAGCAGCCCGGGACTAGCTTCCAGGGAGCTGTTTTTT
TRBJ1-4 | . | . | TRBV2 | CASSKRARTAATNEKLFF | TGTGCCAGCAGTAAACGGGCAAGGACAGCGGCAACTAATGAAAAACTGTTTTTT
TRBJ2-5 | . | . | TRBV27 | CASSSPLAGHQETQYF | TGTGCCAGCAGTTCCCCCTTAGCCGGCCACCAAGAGACCCAGTACTTC
TRBJ1-2 | . | . | TRBV5-5 | CASSSNPVADNYGYTF | TGTGCCAGCAGCTCGAACCCGGTGGCCGATAACTATGGCTACACCTTC
TRBJ2-7 | . | TRBD1 | TRBV6-1 | CASRTGTGTGEQYF | TGTGCCAGCAGAACCGGGACAGGGACGGGCGAGCAGTACTTC
TRBJ1-1 | . | TRBD1 | TRBV10-3 | CAAQNRGMNTEAFF | TGTGCCGCCCAAAACAGGGGGATGAACACTGAAGCTTTCTTT
TRBJ1-3 | . | TRBD1 | TRBV9 | CASSVGQGFSAGNTIYF | TGTGCCAGCAGCGTAGGACAGGGTTTCTCCGCTGGAAACACCATATATTTT
TRBJ2-2 | . | . | TRBV6-1 | CASSETGKNTGELFF | TGTGCCAGCAGTGAAACAGGAAAGAACACCGGGGAGCTGTTTTTT
TRBJ2-7 | . | . | TRBV19 | CASSTRTGTYEQYF | TGTGCCAGTAGTACACGAACCGGGACTTACGAGCAGTACTTC
TRBJ1-5 | . | TRBD1 | TRBV27 | CASSFGQGNQPQHF | TGTGCCAGCAGTTTTGGACAGGGGAATCAGCCCCAGCATTTT
TRBJ2-7 | few | . | TRBV20-1 | CSATPDGEQYF | TGCAGTGCCACCCCGGATGGCGAGCAGTACTTC
TRBJ2-7 | . | . | TRBV5-4 | CASRKGPTEQYF | TGTGCCAGCAGAAAAGGACCCACCGAGCAGTACTTC
TRBJ2-5 | . | . | TRBV7-9 | CASSLRSTVQETQYF | TGTGCCAGCAGCTTACGGTCGACAGTTCAAGAGACCCAGTACTTC
TRBJ1-6 | . | . | TRBV7-6 | CASSLAPGPDSPLHF | TGTGCCAGCAGCTTAGCGCCGGGGCCAGATTCACCCCTCCACTTT
TRBJ2-2 | . | . | TRBV4-1 | CASSQDTGLNTGELFF | TGCGCCAGCAGCCAAGATACCGGGTTAAACACCGGGGAGCTGTTTTTT
TRBJ1-2 | . | . | TRBV6-5 | CASRRDLGAGGYTF | TGTGCCAGCAGACGGGACCTCGGGGCCGGTGGCTACACCTTC
TRBJ1-2 | . | . | TRBV19 | CASSSPRNYGYTF | TGTGCCAGTAGTTCCCCTAGGAACTATGGCTACACCTTC
TRBJ2-4 | . | . | TRBV10-3 | CAISEKQGTHNIQYF | TGTGCCATCAGTGAAAAACAGGGGACTCACAACATTCAGTACTTC
TRBJ1-2 | few | . | TRBV2 | CASRPEAYGYTF | TGTGCCAGCAGGCCAGAGGCATATGGCTACACCTTC
TRBJ1-2 | many | TRBD1 | TRBV6-1 | CASSSDRGGHGYTF | TGTGCCAGCAGTTCCGACAGGGGGGGACATGGCTACACCTTC
TRBJ2-3 | . | . | TRBV9 | CASSPFSGVADTQYF | TGTGCCAGCAGCCCCTTCTCGGGGGTCGCAGATACGCAGTATTTT
TRBJ2-4 | . | TRBD2 | TRBV5-1 | CASSAGTSGGSVSSKNIQYF | TGCGCCAGCAGCGCCGGGACTAGCGGCGGTTCGGTTTCGTCCAAAAACATTCAGTACTTC
TRBJ1-3 | . | . | TRBV6-4 | CASVDQAGQGNTIYF | TGTGCCAGCGTAGATCAGGCCGGTCAAGGAAACACCATATATTTT
TRBJ2-3 | . | . | TRBV5-4 | CASSRGQISTDTQYF | TGTGCCAGCAGCCGAGGACAGATTAGCACAGATACGCAGTATTTT
TRBJ2-2 | . | TRBD2 | TRBV4-1 | CASSRALAGYTGELFF | TGCGCCAGCAGCCGAGCACTAGCGGGGTACACCGGGGAGCTGTTTTTT
TRBJ1-1 | few | TRBD1 | TRBV7-6 | CASSLDPGQGLVNTEAFF | TGTGCCAGCAGCTTAGATCCGGGACAGGGCCTTGTGAACACTGAAGCTTTCTTT
TRBJ2-5 | once | TRBD2 | TRBV29-1 | CSVGLAGERQETQYF | TGCAGCGTTGGACTAGCGGGCGAGCGTCAAGAGACCCAGTACTTC
TRBJ1-1 | . | . | TRBV7-2 | CASSLSREAFF | TGTGCCAGCAGCTTAAGCAGGGAGGCTTTCTTT
TRBJ1-4 | . | . | TRBV15 | CATSRDPQGGNEKLFF | TGTGCCACCAGCAGAGATCCGCAGGGCGGAAATGAAAAACTGTTTTTT
TRBJ1-5 | . | TRBD1 | TRBV29-1 | CSVAGTGVNQPQHF | TGCAGCGTAGCCGGGACAGGGGTTAATCAGCCCCAGCATTTT
TRBJ1-3 | few | . | TRBV2 | CASSTGLGNTIYF | TGTGCCAGCAGTACAGGGCTCGGAAACACCATATATTTT
TRBJ2-5 | . | TRBD1 | TRBV6-1 | CASIGRGRGQETQYF | TGTGCCAGCATTGGCAGGGGGCGAGGGCAAGAGACCCAGTACTTC
TRBJ2-7 | . | . | TRBV7-7 | CASSLGPGNYEQYF | TGTGCTAGCAGCTTAGGTCCAGGGAACTACGAGCAGTACTTC
TRBJ2-3 | . | . | TRBV9 | CASSTQVTDTQYF | TGTGCCAGCAGCACCCAGGTCACAGATACGCAGTATTTT